One and the same sample provided the 6 T cell receptor beta chains below, sequenced in a study of control samples from healthy donors and cancer patients. This table comes from immunoSEQ multiplex PCR, and its TCRdb copy is limited to in-frame clones, with some not included. The sample has 130,000 or so clones, roughly 84% seen once. Material for sequencing was blood. The source of these receptors is a man aged 40-55 years in good health.

The chain employs TRBV11-3 and TRBJ2-7, with 8 bases that match TRBD2. The CDR3 loop spans 14 amino acids. After removal of 5 bases from V and 5 bases from J, the junction contained 8 bases not matched to a gene. Germline CDR1 SGHNT, CDR2 YENEEA. CDR3 DNA sequence: TGTGCCAGCAGCCTCCGGGGGGGGCGGGACGAGCAGTACTTC. Translating it yields CASSLRGGRDEQYF. The full variable domain, with the rest looked up from reference TRBV11-3 and TRBJ2-7, is EAGVVQSPRYKIIEKKQPVAFWCNPISGHNTLYWYLQNLGQGPELLIRYENEEAVDDSQLPKDRFSAERLKGVDSTLKIQPAELGDSAVYLCASSLRGGRDEQYFGPGTRLTVT.

J is TRBJ2-7 and V is TRBV7-9, with 10 bases lining up with TRBD1. The junction had 4 bases not matched to a gene; V was cut back by 3 bases and J by 5 bases. Germline CDR1 SEHNR, CDR2 FQNEAQ (reference sequence). This CDR3 contains 14 residues. This CDR3 is CASSFDRGPDEQYF. CDR3 coding DNA: TGTGCCAGCAGCTTCGACAGGGGGCCCGACGAGCAGTACTTC.

The chain couples TRBV9 to TRBJ1-1; possibly TRBD1 for D (6 bases). V was trimmed by 3 bases and J by 6 bases, leaving 18 bases between them. Germline CDR1 and CDR2: SGDLS and YYNGEE. This CDR3 has 15 residues. The CDR3 spells CASSARPGGFAEAFF. As DNA, the CDR3 is TGTGCCAGCAGCGCTCGTCCGGGGGGCTTTGCTGAAGCTTTCTTT.

The chain carries TRBV11-3 and TRBJ2-7, with TRBD1 matching over 8 bases. The CDR3 is 15 residues long. Germline V lookup: CDR1 SGHNT, CDR2 YENEEA. V dropped 5 bases and J dropped 2; count of bases not matched to a gene: 8. CDR3 bases: TGTGCCAGCAGCCCCGGACAGGGCGAGACCTACGAGCAGTACTTC. It is translated as CASSPGQGETYEQYF.

The chain carries TRBV6-5 and TRBJ1-4; no firm D call. The germline V gene has CDR1 MNHEY and CDR2 SVGAGI. V lost 7 bases and J lost 0, with 6 bases in between. There are 13 residues in the CDR3. The CDR3 here is CASTAATNEKLFF. The CDR3 region has the DNA TGTGCCAGCACGGCGGCAACTAATGAAAAACTGTTTTTT.

The CDR3 bases are TGTGCCAGCAGCTTACGGGGGCTCGGGATAGCCAAAAACATTCAGTACTTC. It specifies CASSLRGLGIAKNIQYF. V is TRBV13 and J is TRBJ2-4; D might be TRBD1 or TRBD2, each matching 6 bases. This CDR3 has 17 amino acids. V was trimmed by 2 bases and J by 0 bases, leaving 14 bases between them. Germline V gene lookup returns CDR1 PRHDT and CDR2 FYEKMQ (reference sequence).